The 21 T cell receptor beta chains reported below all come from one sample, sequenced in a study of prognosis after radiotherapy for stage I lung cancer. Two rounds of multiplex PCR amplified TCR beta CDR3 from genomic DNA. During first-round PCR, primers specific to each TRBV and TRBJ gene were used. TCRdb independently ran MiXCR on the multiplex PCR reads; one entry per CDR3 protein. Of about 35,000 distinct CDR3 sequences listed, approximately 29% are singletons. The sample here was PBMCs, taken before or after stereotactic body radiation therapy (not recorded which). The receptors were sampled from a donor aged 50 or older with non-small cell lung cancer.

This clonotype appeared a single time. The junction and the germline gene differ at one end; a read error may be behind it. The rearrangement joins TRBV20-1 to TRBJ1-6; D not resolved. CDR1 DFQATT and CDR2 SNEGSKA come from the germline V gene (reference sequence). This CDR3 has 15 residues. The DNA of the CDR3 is TGCGGTGCTAGGCTAGTTAACTCCCATAATTCACCCCTCCACTTT. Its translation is CGARLVNSHNSPLHF.

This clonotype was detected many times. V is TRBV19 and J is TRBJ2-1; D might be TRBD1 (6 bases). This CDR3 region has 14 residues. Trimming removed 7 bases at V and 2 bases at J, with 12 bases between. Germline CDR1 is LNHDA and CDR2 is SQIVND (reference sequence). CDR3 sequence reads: CASKETGAYNEQFF. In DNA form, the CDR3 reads TGTGCCAGTAAAGAGACAGGAGCCTACAATGAGCAGTTCTTC.

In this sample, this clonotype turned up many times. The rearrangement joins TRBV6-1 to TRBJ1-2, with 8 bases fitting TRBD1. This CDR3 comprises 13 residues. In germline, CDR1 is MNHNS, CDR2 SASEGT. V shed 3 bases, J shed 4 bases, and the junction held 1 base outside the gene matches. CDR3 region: CASSDTGGYGYTF. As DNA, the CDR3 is TGTGCCAGCAGTGACACAGGGGGCTATGGCTACACCTTC.

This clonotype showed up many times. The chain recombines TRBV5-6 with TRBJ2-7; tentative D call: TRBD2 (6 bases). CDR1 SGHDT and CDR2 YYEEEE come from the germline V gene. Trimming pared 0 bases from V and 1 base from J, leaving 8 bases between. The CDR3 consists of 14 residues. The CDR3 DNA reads TGTGCCAGCAGCTTGGAACTAGCTTCCTACGAGCAGTACTTC. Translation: CASSLELASYEQYF.

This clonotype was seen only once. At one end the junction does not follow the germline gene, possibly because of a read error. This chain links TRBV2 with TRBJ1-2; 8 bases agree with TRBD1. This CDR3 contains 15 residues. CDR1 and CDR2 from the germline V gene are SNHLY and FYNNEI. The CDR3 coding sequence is TGTGCCAGCAGTTACAGGGGGTCCTCTGACTATGGATACACCTTC. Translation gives CASSYRGSSDYGYTF.

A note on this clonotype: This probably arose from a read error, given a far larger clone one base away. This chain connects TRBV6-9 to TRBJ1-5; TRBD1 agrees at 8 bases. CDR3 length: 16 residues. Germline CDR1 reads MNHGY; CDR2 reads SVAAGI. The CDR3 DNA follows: TGTACCAGCAGGACCTCTGGACAGGGATCAAGTCAGCCCCAGCATTTT. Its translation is CTSRTSGQGSSQPQHF.

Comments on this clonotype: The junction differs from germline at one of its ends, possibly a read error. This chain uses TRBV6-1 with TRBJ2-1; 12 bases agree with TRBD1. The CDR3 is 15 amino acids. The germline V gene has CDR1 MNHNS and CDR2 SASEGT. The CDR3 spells CASTRDRGRACEQLF. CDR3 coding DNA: TGTGCCAGCACCCGGGACAGGGGGCGAGCCTGTGAGCAGCTCTTC.

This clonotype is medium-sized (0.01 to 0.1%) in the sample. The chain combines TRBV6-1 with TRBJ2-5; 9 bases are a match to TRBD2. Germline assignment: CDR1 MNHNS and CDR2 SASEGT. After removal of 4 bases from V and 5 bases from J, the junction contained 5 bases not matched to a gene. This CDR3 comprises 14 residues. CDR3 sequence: CASSAGLASETQYF. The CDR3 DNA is TGTGCCAGCAGTGCTGGACTAGCGTCGGAGACCCAGTACTTC.

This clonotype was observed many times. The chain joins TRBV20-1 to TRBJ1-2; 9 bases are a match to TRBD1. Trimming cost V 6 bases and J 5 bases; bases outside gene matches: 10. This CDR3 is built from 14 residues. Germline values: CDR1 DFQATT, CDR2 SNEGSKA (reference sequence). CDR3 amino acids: CSAKPGTGNYGYTF. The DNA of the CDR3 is TGCAGTGCAAAGCCCGGGACAGGGAATTATGGCTACACCTTC.

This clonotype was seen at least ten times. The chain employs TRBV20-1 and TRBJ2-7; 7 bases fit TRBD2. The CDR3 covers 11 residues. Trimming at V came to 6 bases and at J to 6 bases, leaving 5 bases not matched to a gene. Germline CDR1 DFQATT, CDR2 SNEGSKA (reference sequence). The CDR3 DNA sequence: TGCAGTGCCCCGCGGGGGAGCGAGCAGTACTTC. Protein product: CSAPRGSEQYF.

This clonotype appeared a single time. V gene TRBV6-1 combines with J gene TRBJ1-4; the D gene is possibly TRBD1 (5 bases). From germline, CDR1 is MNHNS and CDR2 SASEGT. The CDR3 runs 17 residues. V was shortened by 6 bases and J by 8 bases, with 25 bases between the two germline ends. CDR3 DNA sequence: TGTGCCAGCAGACGGGGGGGTTGCCGCGGAGGGATCGAAAAACTGTTTTTT. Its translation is CASRRGGCRGGIEKLFF.

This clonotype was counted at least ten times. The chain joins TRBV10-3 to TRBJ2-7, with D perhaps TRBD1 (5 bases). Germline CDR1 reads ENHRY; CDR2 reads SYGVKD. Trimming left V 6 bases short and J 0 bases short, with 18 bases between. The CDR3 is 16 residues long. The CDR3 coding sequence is TGTGCCATCAGCTCTGGACACCTATCTAGCTCCTACGAGCAGTACTTC. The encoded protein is CAISSGHLSSSYEQYF.

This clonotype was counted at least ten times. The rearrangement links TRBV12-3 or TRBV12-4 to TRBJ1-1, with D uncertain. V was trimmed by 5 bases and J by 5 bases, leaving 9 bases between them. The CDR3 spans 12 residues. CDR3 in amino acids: CASSRDSTEAFF. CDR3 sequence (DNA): TGTGCCAGCAGTCGCGACTCAACTGAAGCTTTCTTT.

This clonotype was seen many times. The CDR3 nucleotides read TGTGCCAGCAGCTCCCAGGGGAGGGGCACCGGGGAGCTGTTTTTT. Translation gives CASSSQGRGTGELFF. The chain has TRBV7-9 and TRBJ2-2, with a tentative D call TRBD2 (7 bases). CDR3 length: 15 residues. V was pared by 4 bases and J by 4 bases, with 13 bases between. Germline V gene sequence: CDR1 SEHNR, CDR2 FQNEAQ (reference sequence).

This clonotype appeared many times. CDR3 nucleotide sequence: TGTGCCAGCAGGTACGCCGGGACAGGGGCCTACGAGCAGTACTTC. Protein: CASRYAGTGAYEQYF. V usage is TRBV27 and J usage is TRBJ2-7; 10 nucleotides align to TRBD1. V lost 6 bases and J lost 2; bases outside the gene matches: 7. CDR1 and CDR2 from the germline V gene are MNHEY and SMNVEV (reference sequence). CDR3 length: 15 amino acids.

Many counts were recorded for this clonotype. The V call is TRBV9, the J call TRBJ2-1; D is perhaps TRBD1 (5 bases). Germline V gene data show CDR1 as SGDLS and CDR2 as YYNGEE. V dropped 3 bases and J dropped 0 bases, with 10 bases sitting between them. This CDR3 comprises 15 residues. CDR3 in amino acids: CASSETESSYNEQFF. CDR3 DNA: TGTGCCAGCAGCGAGACAGAAAGCTCCTACAATGAGCAGTTCTTC.

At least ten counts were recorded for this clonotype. CDR3 amino acids: CASSQDLAAFGYGYTF. The CDR3 region has the DNA TGCGCCAGCAGCCAAGATCTGGCAGCCTTCGGATATGGCTACACCTTC. The rearrangement links TRBV4-1 to TRBJ1-2; D is unclear. The length of the CDR3 is 16 residues. Germline CDR1 reads MGHRA; CDR2 reads YSYEKL. V shed 0 bases and J shed 5 bases, with 16 bases lying between them.

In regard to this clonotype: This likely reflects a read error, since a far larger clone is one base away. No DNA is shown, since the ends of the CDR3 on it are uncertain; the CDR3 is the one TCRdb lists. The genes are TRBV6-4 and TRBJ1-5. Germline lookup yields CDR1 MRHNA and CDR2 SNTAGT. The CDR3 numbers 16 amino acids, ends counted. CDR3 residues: CASSILAGEGNQPQHF.

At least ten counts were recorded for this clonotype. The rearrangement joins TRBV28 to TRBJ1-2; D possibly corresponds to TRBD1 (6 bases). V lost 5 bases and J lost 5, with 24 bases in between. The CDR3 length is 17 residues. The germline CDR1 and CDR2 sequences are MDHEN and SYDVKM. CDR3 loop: CASSAQASLRGLYGYTF. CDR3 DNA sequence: TGTGCCAGCAGTGCCCAGGCCTCTTTGCGGGGGCTGTATGGCTACACCTTC.

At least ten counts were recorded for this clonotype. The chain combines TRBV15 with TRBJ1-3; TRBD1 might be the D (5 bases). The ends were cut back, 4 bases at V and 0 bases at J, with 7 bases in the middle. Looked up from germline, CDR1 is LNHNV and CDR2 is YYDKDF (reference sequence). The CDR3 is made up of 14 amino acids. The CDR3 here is CATSMRGSGNTIYF. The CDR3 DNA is TGTGCCACCAGCATGAGGGGCTCTGGAAACACCATATATTTT.

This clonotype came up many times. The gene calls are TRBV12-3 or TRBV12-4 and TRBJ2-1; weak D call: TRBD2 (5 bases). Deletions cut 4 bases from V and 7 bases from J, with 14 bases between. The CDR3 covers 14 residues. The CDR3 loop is CASSSSRGRNEQFF. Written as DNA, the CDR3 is TGTGCCAGCAGTTCCTCCCGGGGTAGGAATGAGCAGTTCTTC.